The 18 T cell receptor beta chains reported below all come from one sample, sequenced in a study of TIL therapy for anti-PD-1-resistant metastatic lung cancer. Time point of the sample: pre-treatment sample, taken before nivolumab and TIL therapy. The libraries were made with immunoSEQ v3. The table came from immunoSEQ multiplex PCR; TCRdb's copy has only in-frame clones and leaves some out. The sample records fewer than 25,000 clones, just over 70% being singletons. Sequences were derived from blood, sampled at baseline. Receptors originate from a person aged 25-85 years with non-small cell lung cancer.

About this clone: Within the sample, other DNA sequences also encode this same CDR3. The chain has TRBV5-1 and TRBJ1-5; TRBD1 agrees at 7 bases. With V trimmed by 5 bases and J by 5 bases, 4 bases remained unmatched. Germline V gives CDR1 SGHRS, CDR2 YFSETQ. The CDR3 is made up of 13 amino acids. Here the CDR3 DNA reads TGCGCCAGCAGTCCCGACAGGGATCAGCCCCAGCATTTT. The encoded protein is CASSPDRDQPQHF.

The chain links TRBV7-9 to TRBJ2-5; 9 bases match TRBD1. The CDR3 has 14 residues. Per the germline V gene, CDR1 is SEHNR and CDR2 is FQNEAQ (reference sequence). V dropped 6 bases and J dropped 5; count of bases not matched to a gene: 7. In nucleotides, the CDR3 is TGTGCCAGCAGGAGGACAGGGGTCGGGGAGACCCAGTACTTC. Protein product: CASRRTGVGETQYF.

The chain recombines TRBV11-3 with TRBJ1-3; 8 bases agree with TRBD1. In germline, CDR1 is SGHNT, CDR2 YENEEA. Trimming removed 3 bases from V and 0 bases from J; junction bases left unmatched: 4. CDR3 size: 16 residues. CDR3 sequence: CASSLGQERSGNTIYF. The CDR3 nucleotides are TGTGCCAGCAGCTTGGGACAGGAGCGCTCTGGAAACACCATATATTTT.

Only a few counts were recorded for this clone. The chain has TRBV14 and TRBJ2-7; D not certain. The CDR3 runs 10 residues. The V and J ends lost 4 bases and 3 bases respectively, with 1 base between them. Germline V lookup: CDR1 SGHDN, CDR2 FVKESK. This chain's CDR3 is CASSLYEQYF. The DNA for the CDR3 is TGTGCCAGCAGCCTCTACGAGCAGTACTTC.

The chain recombines TRBV30 with TRBJ2-7, with D possibly being TRBD1 (7 bases). Germline V lookup: CDR1 GTSNPN, CDR2 SVGIG (reference sequence). The CDR3 totals 13 residues. V lost 7 bases to trimming and J lost 6 bases, with 19 bases between them. The CDR3 DNA follows: TGTGCCTCCTGCCCCAGGGGGAGGAGCGAGCAGTACTTC. Translation gives CASCPRGRSEQYF.

This clone was counted a few times. The chain is built from TRBV7-2 and TRBJ1-2; 7 bases match TRBD1. Germline trimming cut 1 base from V and 8 bases from J; bases unmatched to any gene: 4. Germline V gene data show CDR1 as SGHTA and CDR2 as FQGNSA. CDR3 size: 13 residues. The CDR3 sequence is CASSLGGGGGYTF. DNA for the CDR3: TGTGCCAGCAGCTTAGGAGGGGGCGGGGGCTACACCTTC.

V and J are TRBV5-5 and TRBJ1-1; D gene ambiguous. The CDR3 has 14 residues. The V gene's germline CDR1 is SGHKS and CDR2 YYEKEE (reference sequence). V gave up 4 bases and J gave up 1 base, with 11 bases separating them. The CDR3: CASSQYSENTEAFF. The CDR3 DNA reads TGTGCCAGCAGCCAGTACAGTGAGAACACTGAAGCTTTCTTT. Full variable domain (remainder filled in from reference TRBV5-5 and TRBJ1-1): DAGVTQSPTHLIKTRGQQVTLRCSPISGHKSVSWYQQVLGQGPQFIFQYYEKEERGRGNFPDRFSARQFPNYSSELNVNALLLGDSALYLCASSQYSENTEAFFGQGTRLTVV.

The chain is built from TRBV9 and TRBJ2-4; D might be TRBD1 or TRBD2, each matching 5 bases. The V gene lost 7 bases and the J gene lost 7 bases, with 15 bases spanning the gap. Germline CDR1 SGDLS, CDR2 YYNGEE. The length of the CDR3 is 13 residues. CDR3 protein: CASGPQGENIQYF. CDR3 coding DNA: TGTGCCAGCGGCCCCCAAGGGGAGAACATTCAGTACTTC.

The chain is built from TRBV10-2 and TRBJ1-3; TRBD1 is a possible D gene (5 bases). Deletions cut 8 bases from V and 0 bases from J, with 17 bases between. Germline CDR1 is WSHSY and CDR2 is SAAADI. The CDR3 covers 16 residues. CDR3 in amino acids: CASARGDVYSGNTIYF. DNA of the CDR3: TGCGCCAGCGCTAGGGGAGACGTATACTCTGGAAACACCATATATTTT.

V gene TRBV19 combines with J gene TRBJ1-5; D uncertain. Germline loops: CDR1 LNHDA, CDR2 SQIVND (reference sequence). CDR3 length: 13 residues. V lost 1 base, J lost 5 bases, and 6 bases lay in between. The DNA for the CDR3 is TGTGCCAGTAGTATAGTGTGGGATCAGCCCCAGCATTTT. It is translated as CASSIVWDQPQHF. The full variable domain, with the rest looked up from reference TRBV19 and TRBJ1-5, is DGGITQSPKYLFRKEGQNVTLSCEQNLNHDAMYWYRQDPGQGLRLIYYSQIVNDFQKGDIAEGYSVSREKKESFPLTVTSAQKNPTAFYLCASSIVWDQPQHFGDGTRLSIL.

This clone showed up just a few times. This sequence joins TRBV3-1 (or the pseudogene TRBV3-2) and TRBJ2-1, with 7 bases matching TRBD2. CDR3 length: 13 residues. CDR1 and CDR2 (germline): LGHDT, YNNKEL (reference sequence). Trimming cost V 3 bases and J 15 bases; bases outside gene matches: 11. CDR3: CASSQSLADYPFF. In DNA, the CDR3 is TGTGCCAGCAGCCAGTCCCTAGCGGATTACCCGTTCTTC.

This chain links TRBV4-2 with TRBJ1-2, with D possibly matching TRBD1 (5 bases). There are 13 residues in the CDR3. V lost 3 bases, J lost 2 bases, and 7 bases lay in between. CDR1 LGHNA and CDR2 YNFKEQ come from the germline V gene. This chain's CDR3 is CASSQTANYGYTF. The CDR3 nucleotides read TGTGCCAGCAGCCAGACAGCCAACTATGGCTACACCTTC.

V gene TRBV4-1 combines with J gene TRBJ2-4; 10 bases fit TRBD2. J was trimmed by 7 bases and V by 0 bases; bases with no gene match: 15. The V gene's germline CDR1 is MGHRA and CDR2 YSYEKL. The CDR3 is made up of 19 amino acids. DNA of the CDR3: TGCGCCAGCAGCCAAGATTCCCAGCGGGGGGGATCGGGTCCGAACATTCAGTACTTC. Residues: CASSQDSQRGGSGPNIQYF.

The chain uses TRBV30 and TRBJ1-2, with 11 bases fitting TRBD1. The V gene end was trimmed by 0 bases and the J gene end by 5 bases; junction bases not matched to a gene: 5. Germline V gene lookup returns CDR1 GTSNPN and CDR2 SVGIG (reference sequence). The CDR3 has 15 residues. CDR3 region: CAWSVAGTGGYGYTF. The CDR3 DNA reads as TGTGCCTGGAGTGTTGCCGGGACAGGGGGATATGGCTACACCTTC.

The gene calls are TRBV6-6 and TRBJ2-1, with D perhaps matching TRBD2 (6 bases). The CDR3 runs 14 residues. The germline V gene has CDR1 MNHNY and CDR2 SVGAGI (reference sequence). V lost 5 bases to trimming and J lost 3 bases, with 11 bases between them. CDR3 amino acids: CASSPGTGYNEQFF. The CDR3 DNA sequence: TGTGCCAGCAGTCCCGGGACTGGCTACAATGAGCAGTTCTTC.

The chain links TRBV6-5 to TRBJ2-1; D is unclear. The V gene lost 0 bases and the J gene lost 6 bases, with 6 bases spanning the gap. CDR3 length equals 13 residues. The germline CDR1 and CDR2 sequences are MNHEY and SVGAGI. The CDR3 loop is CASSYSRINEQFF. DNA for the CDR3: TGTGCCAGCAGTTACTCTCGTATCAATGAGCAGTTCTTC.

The V and J genes are TRBV5-6 and TRBJ1-2; TRBD1 matches 9 bases. Trimming took 1 base from V and 2 from J; bases not matched to a gene: 6. Looked up from germline, CDR1 is SGHDT and CDR2 is YYEEEE. This CDR3 is 16 amino acids long. CDR3 in DNA: TGTGCCAGCAGCTTGAGAACAGGGGGCTTAAACTATGGCTACACCTTC. Its protein is CASSLRTGGLNYGYTF.

By frequency in the sample, this clone is medium-sized. This rearrangement joins TRBV4-1 to TRBJ1-1; D is unclear. In germline, CDR1 is MGHRA, CDR2 YSYEKL. The CDR3 has 14 residues. V was shortened by 4 bases and J by 5 bases, with 14 bases between the two germline ends. CDR3 in DNA: TGCGCCAGCAGCCCAGAGGGTGGAAGAACTGAAGCTTTCTTT. It is translated as CASSPEGGRTEAFF.